The TCR beta chain described here comes from a study of technical replicates of blood from a handful of donors. Sequencing was performed with immunoSEQ multiplex PCR; in TCRdb, only in-frame clones are kept and a portion is missing. The sample records 65,000 to 80,000 clones, roughly 93% being singletons. Input material: T cells isolated from PBMCs. The sequence came from a human donor in good health.

The CDR3: CASSEVIRVDYGYTF. The CDR3 DNA reads as TGTGCCAGCAGTGAAGTTATACGCGTGGACTATGGCTACACCTTC. This sequence joins TRBV2 and TRBJ1-2; D is unresolved. Trimming took off 1 base at V and 3 bases at J, with 12 bases between the two ends. Germline CDR1 SNHLY, CDR2 FYNNEI. This CDR3 spans 15 amino acids.